Listed here is a single T cell receptor (beta chain). These data come from a study of shared clonotypes between healthy human individuals. Whole-study context: Per-donor plates numbered three CD4 naive, three CD4 memory, two CD8 naive and one CD8 memory.

The protocol was immunoSEQ multiplex PCR, while the TCRdb copy is restricted to in-frame clones and leaves out a portion. The repertoire holds under 2.5 million clones, with around 90% as singletons. The CDR3 totals 15 residues. Per germline, CDR1 SGHRS and CDR2 YFSETQ. V lost 5 bases, J lost 3 bases, and 6 bases stayed unmatched. This chain links TRBV5-1 with TRBJ2-2; 8 nucleotides match TRBD1. The source is a man in his late teens or twenties in good health. Some clones in this sample may be carry-over from other donors' samples. The sequencing input was naive CD4+ T cells from PBMCs. The subset: CD45RA+ positively selected. The chain's CDR3 is CASRQDRGHTGELFF. CDR3 nucleotide sequence: TGCGCCAGCAGACAAGACAGGGGACACACCGGGGAGCTGTTTTTT. The complete variable domain, with remaining parts taken from reference TRBV5-1 and TRBJ2-2, reads KAGVTQTPRYLIKTRGQQVTLSCSPISGHRSVSWYQQTPGQGLQFLFEYFSETQRNKGNFPGRFSGRQFSNSRSEMNVSTLELGDSALYLCASRQDRGHTGELFFGEGSRLTVL.